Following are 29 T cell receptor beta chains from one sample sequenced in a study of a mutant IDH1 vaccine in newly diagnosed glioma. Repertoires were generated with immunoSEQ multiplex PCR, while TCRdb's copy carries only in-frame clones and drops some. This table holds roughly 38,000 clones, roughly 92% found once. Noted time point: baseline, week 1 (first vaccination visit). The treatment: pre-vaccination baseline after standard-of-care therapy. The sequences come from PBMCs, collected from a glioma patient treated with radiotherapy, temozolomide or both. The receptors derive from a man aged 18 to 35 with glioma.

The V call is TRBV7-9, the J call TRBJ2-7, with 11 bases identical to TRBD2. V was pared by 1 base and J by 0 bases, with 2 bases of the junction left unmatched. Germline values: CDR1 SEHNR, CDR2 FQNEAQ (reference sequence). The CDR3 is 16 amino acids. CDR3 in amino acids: CASSLVGTSGSYEQYF. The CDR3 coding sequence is TGTGCCAGCAGCTTAGTGGGGACTAGCGGCTCCTACGAGCAGTACTTC.

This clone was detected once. The CDR3 sequence: CASSTLGQFYGYTF. The CDR3 DNA sequence: TGTGCCAGCAGTACCCTAGGACAGTTCTATGGCTACACCTTC. The chain employs TRBV28 and TRBJ1-2; D is perhaps TRBD1 (6 bases). V lost 5 bases and J 4 bases, leaving 14 bases between the germline ends. The CDR3 runs to 14 residues. The germline CDR1 and CDR2 sequences are MDHEN and SYDVKM.

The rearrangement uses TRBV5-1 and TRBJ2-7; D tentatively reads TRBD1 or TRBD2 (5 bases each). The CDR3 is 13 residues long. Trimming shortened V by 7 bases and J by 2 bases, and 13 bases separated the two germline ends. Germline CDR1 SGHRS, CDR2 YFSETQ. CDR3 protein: CASSVGPTYEQYF. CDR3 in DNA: TGCGCCAGCTCCGTGGGACCCACCTACGAGCAGTACTTC.

In DNA, the CDR3 is TGCGCCAGCAGCTTGGATCCCACCACCCGAACCTACGAGCAGTACTTC. It specifies CASSLDPTTRTYEQYF. V gene TRBV5-1 combines with J gene TRBJ2-7; D gene unclear. This CDR3 has 16 amino acids. Germline V gives CDR1 SGHRS, CDR2 YFSETQ. V was clipped by 0 bases and J by 2 bases, with 15 bases between them.

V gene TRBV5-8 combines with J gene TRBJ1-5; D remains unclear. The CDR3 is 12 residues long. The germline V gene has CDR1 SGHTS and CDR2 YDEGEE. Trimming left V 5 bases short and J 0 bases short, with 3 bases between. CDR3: CASSFSNQPQHF. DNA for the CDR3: TGTGCCAGCAGTTTTAGCAATCAGCCCCAGCATTTT.

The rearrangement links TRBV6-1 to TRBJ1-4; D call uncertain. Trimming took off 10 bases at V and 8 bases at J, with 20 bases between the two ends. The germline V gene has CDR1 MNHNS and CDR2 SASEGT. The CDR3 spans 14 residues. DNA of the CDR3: TGTGCCACATCAATCCATGTAAACGAAGAAAAACTGTTTTTT. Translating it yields CATSIHVNEEKLFF.

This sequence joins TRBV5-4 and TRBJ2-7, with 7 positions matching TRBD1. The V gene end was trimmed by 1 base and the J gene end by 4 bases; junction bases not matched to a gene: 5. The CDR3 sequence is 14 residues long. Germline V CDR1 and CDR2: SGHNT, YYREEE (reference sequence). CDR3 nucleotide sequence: TGTGCCAGCAGCTTGTCCAAACAGGGGTACGAGCAGTACTTC. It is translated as CASSLSKQGYEQYF. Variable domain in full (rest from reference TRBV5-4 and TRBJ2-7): ETGVTQSPTHLIKTRGQQVTLRCSSQSGHNTVSWYQQALGQGPQFIFQYYREEENGRGNFPPRFSGLQFPNYSSELNVNALELDDSALYLCASSLSKQGYEQYFGPGTRLTVT.

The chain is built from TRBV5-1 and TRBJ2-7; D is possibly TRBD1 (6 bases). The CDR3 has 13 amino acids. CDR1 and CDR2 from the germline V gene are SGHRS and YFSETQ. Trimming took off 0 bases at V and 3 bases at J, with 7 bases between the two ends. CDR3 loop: CASSLGTDYEQYF. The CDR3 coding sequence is TGCGCCAGCAGCTTGGGGACAGACTACGAGCAGTACTTC.

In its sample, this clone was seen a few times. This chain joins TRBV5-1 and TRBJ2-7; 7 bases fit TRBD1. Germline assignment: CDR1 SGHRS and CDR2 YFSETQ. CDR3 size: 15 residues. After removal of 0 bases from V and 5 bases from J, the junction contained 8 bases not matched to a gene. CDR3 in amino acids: CASSLAGGSVNEQYF. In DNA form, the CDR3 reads TGCGCCAGCAGCTTGGCAGGGGGAAGTGTCAACGAGCAGTACTTC.

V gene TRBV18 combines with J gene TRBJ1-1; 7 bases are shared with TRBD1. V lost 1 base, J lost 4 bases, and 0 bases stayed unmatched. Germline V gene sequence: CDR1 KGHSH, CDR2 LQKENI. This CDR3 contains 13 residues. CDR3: CASSPQGATEAFF. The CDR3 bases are TGTGCCAGCTCACCACAGGGGGCCACTGAAGCTTTCTTT.

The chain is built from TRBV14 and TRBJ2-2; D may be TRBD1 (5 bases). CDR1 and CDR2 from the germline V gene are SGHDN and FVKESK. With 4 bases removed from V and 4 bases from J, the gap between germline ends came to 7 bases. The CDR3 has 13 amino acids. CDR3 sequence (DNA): TGTGCCAGCAGCCCCAGGGTCACCGGGGAGCTGTTTTTT. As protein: CASSPRVTGELFF.

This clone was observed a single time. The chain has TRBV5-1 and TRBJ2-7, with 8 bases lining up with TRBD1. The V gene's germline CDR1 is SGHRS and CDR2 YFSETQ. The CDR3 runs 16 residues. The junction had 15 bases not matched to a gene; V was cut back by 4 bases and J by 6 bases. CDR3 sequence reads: CASSRNPTGVGGEQYF. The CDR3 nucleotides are TGCGCCAGCAGCCGTAACCCGACAGGGGTGGGAGGCGAGCAGTACTTC. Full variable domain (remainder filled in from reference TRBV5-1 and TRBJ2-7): KAGVTQTPRYLIKTRGQQVTLSCSPISGHRSVSWYQQTPGQGLQFLFEYFSETQRNKGNFPGRFSGRQFSNSRSEMNVSTLELGDSALYLCASSRNPTGVGGEQYFGPGTRLTVT.

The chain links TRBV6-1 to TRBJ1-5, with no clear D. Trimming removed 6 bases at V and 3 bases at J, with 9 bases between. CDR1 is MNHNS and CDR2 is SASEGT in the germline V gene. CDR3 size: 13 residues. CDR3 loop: CASSPVANQPQHF. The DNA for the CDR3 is TGTGCCAGCAGCCCGGTCGCCAATCAGCCCCAGCATTTT.

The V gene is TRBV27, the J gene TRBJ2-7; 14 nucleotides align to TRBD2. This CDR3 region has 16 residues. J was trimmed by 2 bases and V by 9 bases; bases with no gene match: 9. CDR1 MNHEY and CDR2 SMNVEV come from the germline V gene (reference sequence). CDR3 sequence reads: CASTGLAGGGTYEQYF. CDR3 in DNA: TGTGCCAGTACAGGACTAGCGGGAGGTGGTACCTACGAGCAGTACTTC.

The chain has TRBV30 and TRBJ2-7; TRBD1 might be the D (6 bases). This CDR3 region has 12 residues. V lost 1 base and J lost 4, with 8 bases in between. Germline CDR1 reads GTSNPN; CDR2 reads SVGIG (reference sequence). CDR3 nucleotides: TGTGCCTGGAGTGGGACAGTTTACGAGCAGTACTTC. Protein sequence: CAWSGTVYEQYF.

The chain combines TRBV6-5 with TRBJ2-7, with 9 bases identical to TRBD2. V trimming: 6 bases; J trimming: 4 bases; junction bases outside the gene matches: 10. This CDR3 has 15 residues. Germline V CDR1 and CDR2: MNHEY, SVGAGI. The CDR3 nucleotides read TGTGCCAGCAGGCAGGTAGGGACTAGCAGATACGAGCAGTACTTC. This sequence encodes CASRQVGTSRYEQYF.

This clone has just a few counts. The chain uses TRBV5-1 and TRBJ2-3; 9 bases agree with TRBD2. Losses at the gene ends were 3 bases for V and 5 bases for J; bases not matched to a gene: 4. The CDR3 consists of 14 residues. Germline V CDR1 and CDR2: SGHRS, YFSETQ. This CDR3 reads CASSSTSGLDTQYF. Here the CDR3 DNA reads TGCGCCAGCAGCTCCACTAGCGGGTTAGATACGCAGTATTTT.

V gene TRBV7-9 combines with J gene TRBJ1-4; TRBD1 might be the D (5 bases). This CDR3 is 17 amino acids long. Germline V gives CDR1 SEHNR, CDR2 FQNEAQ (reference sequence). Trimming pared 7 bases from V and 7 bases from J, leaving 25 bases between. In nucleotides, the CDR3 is TGTGCCAGCACTCTATATGGACAAGCCGGGCGTGGTGAAAAACTGTTTTTT. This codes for CASTLYGQAGRGEKLFF.

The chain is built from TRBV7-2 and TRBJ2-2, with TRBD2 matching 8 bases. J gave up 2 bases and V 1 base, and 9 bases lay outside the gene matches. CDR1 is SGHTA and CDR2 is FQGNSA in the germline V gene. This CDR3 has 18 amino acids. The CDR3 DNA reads TGTGCCAGCAGCTTAGGACCAGCGGGAGCGCTAAACACCGGGGAGCTGTTTTTT. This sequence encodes CASSLGPAGALNTGELFF.

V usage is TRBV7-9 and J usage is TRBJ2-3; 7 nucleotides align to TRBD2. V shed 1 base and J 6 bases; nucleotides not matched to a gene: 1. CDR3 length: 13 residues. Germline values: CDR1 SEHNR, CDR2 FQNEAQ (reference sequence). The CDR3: CASSLDGRDTQYF. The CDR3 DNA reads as TGTGCCAGCAGCTTAGACGGGAGGGATACGCAGTATTTT.

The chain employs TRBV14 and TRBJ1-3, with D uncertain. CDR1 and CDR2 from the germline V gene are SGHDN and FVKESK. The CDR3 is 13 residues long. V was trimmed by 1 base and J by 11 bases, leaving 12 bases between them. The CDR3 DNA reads TGTGCCAGCAGCCAAGCGCCAGAGCTGCCCATATATTTT. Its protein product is CASSQAPELPIYF.

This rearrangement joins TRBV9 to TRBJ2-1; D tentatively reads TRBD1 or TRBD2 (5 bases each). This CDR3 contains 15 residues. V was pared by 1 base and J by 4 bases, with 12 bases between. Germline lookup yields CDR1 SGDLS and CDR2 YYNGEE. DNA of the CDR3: TGTGCCAGCAGCGTAAGAGGGGTTGATTACAATGAGCAGTTCTTC. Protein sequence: CASSVRGVDYNEQFF.

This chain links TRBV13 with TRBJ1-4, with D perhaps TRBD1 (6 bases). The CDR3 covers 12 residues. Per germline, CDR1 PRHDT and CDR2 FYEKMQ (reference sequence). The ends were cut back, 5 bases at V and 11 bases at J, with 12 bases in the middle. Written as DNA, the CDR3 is TGTGCCAGCAGCACGGGACAAGGGAAACTGTTTTTT. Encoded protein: CASSTGQGKLFF.

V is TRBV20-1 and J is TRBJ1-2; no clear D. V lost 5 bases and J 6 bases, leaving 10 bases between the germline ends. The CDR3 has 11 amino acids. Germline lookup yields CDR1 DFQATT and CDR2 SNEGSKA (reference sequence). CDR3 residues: CSADYTHGYTF. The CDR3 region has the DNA TGCAGTGCTGACTATACCCATGGCTACACCTTC.

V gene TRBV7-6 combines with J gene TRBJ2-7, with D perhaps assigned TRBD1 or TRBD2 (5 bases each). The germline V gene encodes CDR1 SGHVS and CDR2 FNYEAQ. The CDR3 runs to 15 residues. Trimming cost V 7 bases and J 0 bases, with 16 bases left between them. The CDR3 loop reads CASTPGAWSSYEQYF. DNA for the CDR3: TGTGCCAGCACCCCCGGGGCGTGGAGCTCCTACGAGCAGTACTTC.

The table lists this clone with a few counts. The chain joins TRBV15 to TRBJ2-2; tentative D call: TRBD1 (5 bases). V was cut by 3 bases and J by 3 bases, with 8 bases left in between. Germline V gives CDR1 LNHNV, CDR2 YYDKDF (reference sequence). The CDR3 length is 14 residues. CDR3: CATSSRQYTGELFF. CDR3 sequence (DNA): TGTGCCACCAGCAGCAGACAGTACACCGGGGAGCTGTTTTTT.

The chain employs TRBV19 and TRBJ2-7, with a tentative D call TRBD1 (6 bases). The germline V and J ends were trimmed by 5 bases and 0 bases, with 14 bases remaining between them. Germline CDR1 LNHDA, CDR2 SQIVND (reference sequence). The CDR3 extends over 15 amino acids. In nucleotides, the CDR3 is TGTGCCAGTAGTGCCAATCAGGGGCACTCCTACGAGCAGTACTTC. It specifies CASSANQGHSYEQYF.

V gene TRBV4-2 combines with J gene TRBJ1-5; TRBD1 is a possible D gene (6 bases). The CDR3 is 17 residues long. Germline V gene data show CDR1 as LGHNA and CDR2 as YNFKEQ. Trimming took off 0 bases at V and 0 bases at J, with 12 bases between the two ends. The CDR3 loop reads CASSQEGQGYSNQPQHF. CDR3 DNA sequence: TGTGCCAGCAGCCAAGAGGGGCAGGGGTATAGCAATCAGCCCCAGCATTTT.

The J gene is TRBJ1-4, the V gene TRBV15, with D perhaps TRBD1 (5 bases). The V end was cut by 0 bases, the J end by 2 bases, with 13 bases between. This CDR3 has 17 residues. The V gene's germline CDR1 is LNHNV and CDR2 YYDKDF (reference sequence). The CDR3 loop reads CATSRDIGGGTNEKLFF. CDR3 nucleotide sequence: TGTGCCACCAGCAGAGATATCGGGGGAGGGACTAATGAAAAACTGTTTTTT.